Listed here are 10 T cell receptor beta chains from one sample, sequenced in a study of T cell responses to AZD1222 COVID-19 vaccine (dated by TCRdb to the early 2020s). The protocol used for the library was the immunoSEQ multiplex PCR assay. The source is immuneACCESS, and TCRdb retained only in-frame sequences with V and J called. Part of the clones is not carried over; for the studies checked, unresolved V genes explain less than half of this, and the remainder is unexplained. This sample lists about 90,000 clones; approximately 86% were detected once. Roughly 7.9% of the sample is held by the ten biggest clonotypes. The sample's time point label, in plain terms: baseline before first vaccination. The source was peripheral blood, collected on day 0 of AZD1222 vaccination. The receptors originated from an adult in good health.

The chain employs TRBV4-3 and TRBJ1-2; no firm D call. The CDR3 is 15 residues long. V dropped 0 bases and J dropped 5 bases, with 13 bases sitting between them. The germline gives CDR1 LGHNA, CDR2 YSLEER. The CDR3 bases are TGCGCCAGCAGCCAAGATTTGGCCCTACTGTATGGCTACACCTTC. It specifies CASSQDLALLYGYTF.

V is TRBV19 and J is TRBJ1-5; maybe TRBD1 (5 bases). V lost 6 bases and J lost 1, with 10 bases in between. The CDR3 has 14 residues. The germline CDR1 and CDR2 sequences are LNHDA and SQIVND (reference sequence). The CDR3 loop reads CASSAGTSNQPQHF. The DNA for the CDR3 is TGTGCCAGTAGCGCCGGGACGAGCAATCAGCCCCAGCATTTT.

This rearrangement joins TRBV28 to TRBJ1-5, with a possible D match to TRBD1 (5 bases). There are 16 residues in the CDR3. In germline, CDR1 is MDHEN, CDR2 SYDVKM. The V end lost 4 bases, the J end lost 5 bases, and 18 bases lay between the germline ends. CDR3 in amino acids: CASSSPAGREYQPQHF. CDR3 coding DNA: TGTGCCAGCAGTTCCCCGGCAGGGAGGGAATATCAGCCCCAGCATTTT. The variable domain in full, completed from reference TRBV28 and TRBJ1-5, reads DVKVTQSSRYLVKRTGEKVFLECVQDMDHENMFWYRQDPGLGLRLIYFSYDVKMKEKGDIPEGYSVSREKKERFSLILESASTNQTSMYLCASSSPAGREYQPQHFGDGTRLSIL.

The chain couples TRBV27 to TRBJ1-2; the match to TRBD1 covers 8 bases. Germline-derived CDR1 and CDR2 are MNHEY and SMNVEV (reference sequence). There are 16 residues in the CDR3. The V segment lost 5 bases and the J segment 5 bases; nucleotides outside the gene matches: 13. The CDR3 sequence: CASSETPGQGGYGYTF. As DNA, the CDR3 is TGTGCCAGCAGTGAGACCCCAGGACAGGGCGGATATGGCTACACCTTC.

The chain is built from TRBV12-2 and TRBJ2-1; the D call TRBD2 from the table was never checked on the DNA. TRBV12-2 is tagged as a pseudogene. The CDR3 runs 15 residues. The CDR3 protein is CASRYKTSGDNEQFF. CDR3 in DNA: TGTGCAAGTCGCTATAAGACTAGCGGCGACAATGAGCAGTTCTTC.

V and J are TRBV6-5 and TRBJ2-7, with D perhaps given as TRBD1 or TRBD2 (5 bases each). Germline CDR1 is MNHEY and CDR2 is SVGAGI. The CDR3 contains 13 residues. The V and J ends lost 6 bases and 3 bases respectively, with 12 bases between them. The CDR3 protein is CASRGTLVYEQYF. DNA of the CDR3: TGTGCCAGCAGGGGGACCCTTGTCTACGAGCAGTACTTC.

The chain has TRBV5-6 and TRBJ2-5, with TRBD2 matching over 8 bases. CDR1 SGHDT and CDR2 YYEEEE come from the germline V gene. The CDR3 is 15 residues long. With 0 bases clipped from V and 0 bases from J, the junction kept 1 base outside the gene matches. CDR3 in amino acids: CASSLAGGYQETQYF. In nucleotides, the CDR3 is TGTGCCAGCAGCTTGGCGGGAGGGTACCAAGAGACCCAGTACTTC.

The CDR3, as DNA: TGTGCCAGCAGTGGCCTGGGACAGGGGGATGGAGGGGCCAACGTCCTGACTTTC. Its protein is CASSGLGQGDGGANVLTF. The chain uses TRBV6-1 and TRBJ2-6; 11 nucleotides agree with TRBD1. The CDR3 runs to 18 residues. Trimming at V came to 4 bases and at J to 4 bases, leaving 9 bases not matched to a gene. The germline V gene has CDR1 MNHNS and CDR2 SASEGT.

CDR3 loop: CASSFRGHGYTF. In DNA form, the CDR3 reads TGTGCCAGCAGTTTCAGGGGGCATGGCTACACCTTC. V is TRBV12-3 or TRBV12-4 and J is TRBJ1-2; the match to TRBD1 covers 8 bases. The length of the CDR3 is 12 residues. J lost 6 bases, V lost 3 bases, and 0 bases had no gene match.

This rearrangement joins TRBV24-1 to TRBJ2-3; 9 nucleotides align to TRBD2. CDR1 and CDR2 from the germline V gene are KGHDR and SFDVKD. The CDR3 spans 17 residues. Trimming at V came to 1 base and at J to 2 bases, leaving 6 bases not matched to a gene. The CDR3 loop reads CATSDFSAGGYTDTQYF. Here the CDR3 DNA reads TGTGCCACCAGTGATTTTAGCGCGGGAGGGTACACAGATACGCAGTATTTT.